A single sample gave rise to the 20 T cell receptor beta chains below, sequenced in a study of cytomegalovirus exposure and HLA in healthy donors. The PCR employed 60 Vbeta primers together with 13 Jbeta primers. The method was immunoSEQ multiplex PCR; TCRdb's version includes in-frame clones alone and lacks a portion of them. In the table there are under 300,000 clones, roughly two thirds of which are singletons. Sequenced: PBMCs. The receptors come from a female donor in good health and CMV-seronegative.

The chain uses TRBV19 and TRBJ2-7, with D possibly matching TRBD2 (5 bases). V was cut by 6 bases and J by 4 bases, with 25 bases left in between. The CDR3 has 17 amino acids. Germline assignment: CDR1 LNHDA and CDR2 SQIVND (reference sequence). The CDR3 bases are TGTGCCAGTAGCCCAGGCCTAGGGCGGGTCGAGACGTACGAGCAGTACTTC. This codes for CASSPGLGRVETYEQYF.

V and J are TRBV6-4 and TRBJ1-2; TRBD1 matches 8 bases. J gave up 4 bases and V 4 bases, and 2 bases lay outside the gene matches. Looked up from germline, CDR1 is MRHNA and CDR2 is SNTAGT. The CDR3 consists of 13 residues. The CDR3 DNA is TGTGCCAGCAGTGCAACAGGGGGCTATGGCTACACCTTC. It specifies CASSATGGYGYTF.

V and J are TRBV6-4 and TRBJ2-1, with 8 bases fitting TRBD2. Germline V gene sequence: CDR1 MRHNA, CDR2 SNTAGT. With 0 bases clipped from V and 10 bases from J, the junction kept 2 bases outside the gene matches. There are 13 residues in the CDR3. CDR3 nucleotide sequence: TGTGCCAGCAGTGACTCCACTAGCGGCGAGCAGTTCTTC. The encoded protein is CASSDSTSGEQFF.

The sample holds a few counts of this clone. The chain couples TRBV4-1 to TRBJ2-1, with 8 bases identical to TRBD2. V lost 1 base and J lost 2; bases outside the gene matches: 10. The CDR3 covers 18 residues. Germline CDR1 is MGHRA and CDR2 is YSYEKL. The CDR3 region is CASSQGSAAAGAYNEQFF. CDR3 bases: TGCGCCAGCAGCCAAGGGAGTGCGGCAGCGGGAGCCTACAATGAGCAGTTCTTC.

CDR3 nucleotides: TGCGCCAGCTCGCGGGGCTCCTACGAGCAGTACTTC. Its translation is CASSRGSYEQYF. This chain uses TRBV5-1 with TRBJ2-7, with D possibly matching TRBD2 (6 bases). Germline V gene lookup returns CDR1 SGHRS and CDR2 YFSETQ. V was trimmed by 7 bases and J by 0 bases, leaving 8 bases between them. CDR3 length: 12 residues.

This clone was seen only a few times. The V gene is TRBV5-6, the J gene TRBJ2-7, with 8 bases fitting TRBD2. The CDR3 covers 14 residues. Trimming cost V 3 bases and J 2 bases; bases outside gene matches: 4. From germline, CDR1 is SGHDT and CDR2 YYEEEE. The CDR3 here is CASSWSGSAYEQYF. The CDR3 nucleotides are TGTGCCAGCAGCTGGAGCGGGAGTGCCTACGAGCAGTACTTC.

This chain uses TRBV27 with TRBJ2-7, with TRBD1 matching 8 bases. V was clipped by 3 bases and J by 2 bases; unmatched bases: 9. CDR1 is MNHEY and CDR2 is SMNVEV in the germline V gene (reference sequence). The CDR3 loop spans 16 amino acids. CDR3 in DNA: TGTGCCAGCAGTTTTAGTGGGACAGGAAGGGCCTACGAGCAGTACTTC. Its protein is CASSFSGTGRAYEQYF.

The CDR3 is CASSMSSGNTIYF. Here the CDR3 DNA reads TGTGCCAGTAGTATGAGCTCTGGAAACACCATATATTTT. The chain has TRBV19 and TRBJ1-3; the D is unclear. The V end lost 3 bases, the J end lost 0 bases, and 3 bases lay between the germline ends. Germline V CDR1 and CDR2: LNHDA, SQIVND (reference sequence). The CDR3 sequence is 13 residues long.

A note on this clone: An end of the junction differs from the germline gene, which may be a read error. DNA of the CDR3: TGTGCCAGTAGTGACAGGGTTTGGACTGAAGCTTTCTTT. This gives the protein CASSDRVWTEAFF. This chain links TRBV2 with TRBJ1-1; 7 nucleotides align to TRBD1. This CDR3 is built from 13 residues. Germline V gene sequence: CDR1 SNHLY, CDR2 FYNNEI. Drawing the rest from reference TRBV2 and TRBJ1-1, the complete variable domain is EPEVTQTPSHQVTQMGQEVILRCVPISNHLYFYWYRQILGQKVEFLVSFYNNEISEKSEIFDDQFSVERPDGSNFTLKIRSTKLEDSAMYFCASSDRVWTEAFFGQGTRLTVV.

This chain joins TRBV5-4 and TRBJ2-2; TRBD2 aligns across 8 bases. The CDR3 is 14 amino acids. V was pared by 2 bases and J by 5 bases, with 2 bases of the junction left unmatched. The V gene's germline CDR1 is SGHNT and CDR2 YYREEE (reference sequence). CDR3 nucleotides: TGTGCCAGCAGCTTAACGGGAGGGACCGGGGAGCTGTTTTTT. Protein: CASSLTGGTGELFF. The entire variable domain, with the rest obtained from reference TRBV5-4 and TRBJ2-2, is as follows: ETGVTQSPTHLIKTRGQQVTLRCSSQSGHNTVSWYQQALGQGPQFIFQYYREEENGRGNFPPRFSGLQFPNYSSELNVNALELDDSALYLCASSLTGGTGELFFGEGSRLTVL.

This clone has more than one count but fewer than ten. The chain uses TRBV2 and TRBJ1-1; D possibly corresponds to TRBD1 (5 bases). V was pared by 7 bases and J by 8 bases, with 8 bases between. The CDR3 loop spans 10 amino acids. The germline V gene has CDR1 SNHLY and CDR2 FYNNEI. The CDR3 DNA is TGTGCCAGCATGGGGCTCGAAGCTTTCTTT. Translated, it gives CASMGLEAFF.

V usage is TRBV6-5 and J usage is TRBJ2-1, with D hard to call. CDR3 size: 14 residues. Per the germline V gene, CDR1 is MNHEY and CDR2 is SVGAGI. Trimming took off 7 bases at V and 2 bases at J, with 12 bases between the two ends. The CDR3 spells CASKPGLAYNEQFF. The CDR3 DNA sequence: TGTGCCAGCAAGCCCGGTCTAGCCTACAATGAGCAGTTCTTC.

The chain is built from TRBV7-9 and TRBJ2-2; maybe TRBD2 (5 bases). Germline assignment: CDR1 SEHNR and CDR2 FQNEAQ (reference sequence). Deletions cut 3 bases from V and 4 bases from J, with 9 bases between. This CDR3 spans 14 amino acids. The CDR3 region has the DNA TGTGCCAGCAGCTTTGAGCGGAGCACCGGGGAGCTGTTTTTT. Residues: CASSFERSTGELFF.

This clone was counted between two and nine times. This chain uses TRBV5-1 with TRBJ2-3, with 7 positions matching TRBD1. The CDR3 spans 16 residues. Trimming cost V 2 bases and J 2 bases; bases outside gene matches: 8. The germline V gene has CDR1 SGHRS and CDR2 YFSETQ. Here the CDR3 reads CASSLLTGPFTDTQYF. CDR3 coding DNA: TGCGCCAGCAGCTTATTGACAGGGCCCTTCACAGATACGCAGTATTTT.

The V and J genes are TRBV5-4 and TRBJ2-1, with 7 nucleotides matching TRBD2. The CDR3 is made up of 16 amino acids. V gave up 3 bases and J gave up 6 bases; unmatched junction bases: 12. In germline, CDR1 is SGHNT, CDR2 YYREEE (reference sequence). The DNA for the CDR3 is TGTGCCAGCAGCTCCATAGGGCTAGCGGCCTCCAATGAGCAGTTCTTC. Its translation: CASSSIGLAASNEQFF.

This clone came up once. The V gene is TRBV6-4, the J gene TRBJ2-7, with a possible D match to TRBD2 (5 bases). Germline V CDR1 and CDR2: MRHNA, SNTAGT. With 2 bases removed from V and 5 bases from J, the gap between germline ends came to 16 bases. The CDR3 runs to 15 residues. CDR3 nucleotides: TGTGCCAGCAGTGACGGACGGTTTCTGAGGGACGAGCAGTACTTC. It encodes CASSDGRFLRDEQYF.

This chain joins TRBV5-1 and TRBJ1-1, with 10 bases matching TRBD1. The junction had 2 bases not matched to a gene; V was cut back by 4 bases and J by 5 bases. Germline V CDR1 and CDR2: SGHRS, YFSETQ. The CDR3 sequence is 13 residues long. CDR3 loop: CASSGDRGTEAFF. As DNA, the CDR3 is TGCGCCAGCAGCGGGGACAGGGGAACTGAAGCTTTCTTT.

V usage is TRBV11-3 and J usage is TRBJ2-2, with TRBD2 identical over 9 bases. V gave up 4 bases and J gave up 4 bases; unmatched junction bases: 16. This CDR3 comprises 19 residues. Germline lookup yields CDR1 SGHNT and CDR2 YENEEA. The CDR3, as DNA: TGTGCCAGCAGCTGGCCGTCGGAGCGGGAGGCCAGAAGCACCGGGGAGCTGTTTTTT. It translates to CASSWPSEREARSTGELFF.

The chain uses TRBV25-1 and TRBJ2-1, with TRBD2 identical over 9 bases. This CDR3 spans 15 amino acids. Germline lookup yields CDR1 MGHDK and CDR2 SYGVNS. V shed 1 base, J shed 9 bases, and the junction held 7 bases outside the gene matches. For the CDR3, the DNA is TGTGCCAGCAGTGAATGGATAGCGGGAGCCAGTGAGCAGTTCTTC. It specifies CASSEWIAGASEQFF.

The chain joins TRBV4-1 to TRBJ1-1; D unclear. V was clipped by 2 bases and J by 1 base, with 8 bases between them. This CDR3 contains 14 residues. In germline, CDR1 is MGHRA, CDR2 YSYEKL. CDR3 in amino acids: CASSQPNKNTEAFF. The CDR3 bases are TGCGCCAGCAGCCAACCGAACAAGAACACTGAAGCTTTCTTT.